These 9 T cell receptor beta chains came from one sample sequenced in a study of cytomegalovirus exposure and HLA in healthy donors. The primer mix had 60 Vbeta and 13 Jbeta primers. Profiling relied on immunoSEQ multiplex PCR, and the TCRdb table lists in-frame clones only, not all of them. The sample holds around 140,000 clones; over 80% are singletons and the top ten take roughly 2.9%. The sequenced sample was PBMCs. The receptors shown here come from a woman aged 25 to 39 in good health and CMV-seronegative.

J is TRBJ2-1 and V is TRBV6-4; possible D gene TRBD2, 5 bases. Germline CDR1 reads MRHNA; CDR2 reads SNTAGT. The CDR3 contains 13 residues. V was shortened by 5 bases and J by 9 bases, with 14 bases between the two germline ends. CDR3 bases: TGTGCCAGCAGTCCCGAGGGTCTGGCTGAGCAGTTCTTC. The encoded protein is CASSPEGLAEQFF.

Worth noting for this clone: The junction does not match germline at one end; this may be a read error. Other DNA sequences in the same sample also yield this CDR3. The CDR3 bases are TGTGCCAGCAGTTTGGGCCAGAATAATTCACCTCTCCACTTT. Encoded protein: CASSLGQNNSPLHF. The chain has TRBV27 and TRBJ1-6; D call uncertain. CDR3 size: 14 residues. Germline V gene data show CDR1 as MNHEY and CDR2 as SMNVEV (reference sequence).

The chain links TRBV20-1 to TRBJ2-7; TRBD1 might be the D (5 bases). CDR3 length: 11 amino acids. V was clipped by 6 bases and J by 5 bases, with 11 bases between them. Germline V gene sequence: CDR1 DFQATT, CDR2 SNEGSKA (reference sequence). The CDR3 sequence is CSAPGIDEQYF. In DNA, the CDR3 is TGCAGTGCGCCAGGGATTGACGAGCAGTACTTC.

The CDR3 protein is CASSLGASSYNEQFF. The CDR3, as DNA: TGTGCCAGCAGCCTAGGGGCTAGCTCGTACAATGAGCAGTTCTTC. The chain combines TRBV7-2 with TRBJ2-1; D is tentatively TRBD1 or TRBD2 (5 bases each). V was clipped by 5 bases and J by 4 bases, with 15 bases between them. CDR3 length: 15 residues. Germline V gives CDR1 SGHTA, CDR2 FQGNSA.

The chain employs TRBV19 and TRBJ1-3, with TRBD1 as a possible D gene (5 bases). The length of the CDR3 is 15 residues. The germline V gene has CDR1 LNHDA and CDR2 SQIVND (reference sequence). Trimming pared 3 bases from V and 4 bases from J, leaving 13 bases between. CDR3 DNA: TGTGCCAGTAGTATGCGAAGGGGTTCGGGAAACACCATATATTTT. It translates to CASSMRRGSGNTIYF.

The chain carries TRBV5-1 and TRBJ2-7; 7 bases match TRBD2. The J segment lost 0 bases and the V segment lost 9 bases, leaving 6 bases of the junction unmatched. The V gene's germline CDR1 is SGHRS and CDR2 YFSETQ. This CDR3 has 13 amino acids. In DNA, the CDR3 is TGCGCCACCGCGCGGGACTACTCCTACGAGCAGTACTTC. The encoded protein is CATARDYSYEQYF.

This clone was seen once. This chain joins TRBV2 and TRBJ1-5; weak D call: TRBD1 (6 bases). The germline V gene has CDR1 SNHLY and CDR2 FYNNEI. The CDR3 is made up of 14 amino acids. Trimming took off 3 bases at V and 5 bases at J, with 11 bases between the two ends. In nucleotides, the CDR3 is TGTGCCAGCAGTGAGGGCAGGGGCTATCAGCCCCAGCATTTT. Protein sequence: CASSEGRGYQPQHF.

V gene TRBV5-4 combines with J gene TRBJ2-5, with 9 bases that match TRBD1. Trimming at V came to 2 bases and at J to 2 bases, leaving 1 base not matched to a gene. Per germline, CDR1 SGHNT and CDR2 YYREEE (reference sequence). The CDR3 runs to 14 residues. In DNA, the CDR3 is TGTGCCAGCAGCTTCGGACAGGGGCAAGAGACCCAGTACTTC. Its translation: CASSFGQGQETQYF.

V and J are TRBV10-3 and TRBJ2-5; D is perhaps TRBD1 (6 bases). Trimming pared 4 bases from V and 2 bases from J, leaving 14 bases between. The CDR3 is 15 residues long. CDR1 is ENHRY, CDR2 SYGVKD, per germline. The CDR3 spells CAISGTALKQETQYF. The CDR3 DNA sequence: TGTGCCATCAGTGGGACAGCCCTTAAGCAAGAGACCCAGTACTTC.